This T cell receptor (beta chain) was captured in a study of response to subunit inactivated influenza vaccine. This clonotype occurred a few times. As yet, its antigen is unknown. TCRdb itself ran the RT-PCR reads through MiXCR, one entry per CDR3 protein. This sample yields 630,000 or so distinct CDR3 sequences, of which roughly 14% are seen a single time; roughly 12% belongs to the top ten. General study points: Only a handful of new T cells, the authors suggested, are recruited with each seasonal influenza vaccination.

The CDR3 loop spans 17 amino acids. Germline-derived CDR1 and CDR2 are SGHAT and FQNNGV. Deletions cut 0 bases from V and 9 bases from J, with 24 bases between. This receptor was obtained from a man aged 50 to 60 who received an inactivated influenza vaccine. The chain uses TRBV11-2 and TRBJ2-7, with D possibly being TRBD1 or TRBD2 (5 bases each). Material: PBMCs from blood, obtained roughly 12 days after vaccination. The CDR3: CASSLDSSSGQGILQYF. In DNA form, the CDR3 reads TGTGCCAGCAGCTTAGACAGTAGCAGCGGACAAGGGATTTTGCAGTACTTC.